The next 20 T cell receptor beta chains were all read from a single sample in a study of T cells in Graves' hyperthyroidism and ophthalmopathy. Researchers amplified the TCR beta CDR3 regions from RNA transcripts. HTBI primers drove first-round RT-PCR of the TCR CDR3. TCRdb processed the multiplex PCR reads anew with MiXCR; each CDR3 protein has one entry. The sample yields 95,000 to 110,000 distinct CDR3 sequences, 16% seen once. The sample was blood. The receptor set was obtained from a woman aged 45-65 years with Graves' hyperthyroidism.

This clonotype has ten or more counts. V is TRBV24-1 and J is TRBJ2-1, with 9 bases that match TRBD2. The CDR3 has 17 residues. The J segment lost 2 bases and the V segment lost 4 bases, leaving 8 bases of the junction unmatched. Germline V gene data show CDR1 as KGHDR and CDR2 as SFDVKD. The CDR3 DNA sequence: TGTGCCACCAGTGACCCCATTAGCGGGAGTGCCTACAATGAGCAGTTCTTC. Encoded protein: CATSDPISGSAYNEQFF.

In this sample, this clonotype turned up many times. The chain uses TRBV11-1 and TRBJ2-1, with D possibly TRBD2 on 6 matching bases. Per germline, CDR1 SGHAT and CDR2 FQDESV (reference sequence). This CDR3 has 13 amino acids. V dropped 5 bases and J dropped 10 bases, with 15 bases sitting between them. The CDR3 DNA reads TGTGCCAGCAGCCCCGTGGGGGGACTCGAGCAGTTCTTC. Translated: CASSPVGGLEQFF.

This chain joins TRBV7-2 and TRBJ2-2; the D is unclear. The CDR3 consists of 12 residues. V lost 2 bases, J lost 8 bases, and 6 bases lay in between. Germline V gene data show CDR1 as SGHTA and CDR2 as FQGNSA. DNA for the CDR3: TGTGCCAGCAGCTTAAACAGTGGGGAGCTGTTTTTT. Translating gives CASSLNSGELFF.

This clonotype was recorded many times. The chain carries TRBV7-6 and TRBJ1-5; TRBD1 aligns across 8 bases. Germline CDR1 is SGHVS and CDR2 is FNYEAQ. J gave up 7 bases and V 5 bases, and 10 bases lay outside the gene matches. CDR3 size: 15 residues. CDR3 region: CASSAQTGVGQPQHF. DNA for the CDR3: TGTGCCAGCAGCGCCCAGACAGGGGTGGGACAGCCCCAGCATTTT.

This clonotype was recorded many times. CDR3 amino acids: CASSVWRPATNEKLFF. In nucleotides, the CDR3 is TGTGCCAGCAGCGTTTGGAGGCCAGCAACTAATGAAAAACTGTTTTTT. The chain is built from TRBV7-9 and TRBJ1-4, with D uncertain. V gave up 5 bases and J gave up 0 bases, with 13 bases separating them. Germline CDR1 is SEHNR and CDR2 is FQNEAQ (reference sequence). The CDR3 contains 16 residues. Full variable domain (outside the CDR3, taken from reference TRBV7-9 and TRBJ1-4): DTGVSQNPRHKITKRGQNVTFRCDPISEHNRLYWYRQTLGQGPEFLTYFQNEAQLEKSRLLSDRFSAERPKGSFSTLEIQRTEQGDSAMYLCASSVWRPATNEKLFFGSGTQLSVL.

V gene TRBV6-5 combines with J gene TRBJ1-1; D unresolved. This CDR3 is 15 amino acids long. Trimming pared 0 bases from V and 5 bases from J, leaving 13 bases between. CDR1 is MNHEY and CDR2 is SVGAGI in the germline V gene. As DNA, the CDR3 is TGTGCCAGCAGTTACTCAAGGGAAACGATGACTGAAGCTTTCTTT. Amino acids: CASSYSRETMTEAFF.

The chain has TRBV7-9 and TRBJ2-2, with 13 bases that match TRBD2. This CDR3 is built from 18 residues. With V trimmed by 6 bases and J by 1 base, 8 bases remained unmatched. CDR1 is SEHNR and CDR2 is FQNEAQ in the germline V gene (reference sequence). The CDR3 reads CASSRRTSGSGNTGELFF. The CDR3 DNA reads TGTGCCAGCAGTCGGAGGACTAGCGGGAGCGGGAACACCGGGGAGCTGTTTTTT.

This clonotype was recorded once. J is TRBJ1-1 and V is TRBV28; no firm D call. V was clipped by 1 base and J by 0 bases, with 6 bases between them. The CDR3 runs 14 residues. Per germline, CDR1 MDHEN and CDR2 SYDVKM. The CDR3 loop is CASSLLRMNTEAFF. DNA for the CDR3: TGTGCCAGCAGTTTATTACGGATGAACACTGAAGCTTTCTTT.

The chain recombines TRBV7-9 with TRBJ2-5; a weak D match, TRBD1 (5 bases). The CDR3 totals 12 residues. The germline V and J ends were trimmed by 5 bases and 5 bases, with 9 bases remaining between them. The germline CDR1 and CDR2 sequences are SEHNR and FQNEAQ (reference sequence). Here the CDR3 DNA reads TGTGCCAGCAGCCTCTACAGGGAGACCCAGTACTTC. It is translated as CASSLYRETQYF.

This clonotype has at least ten counts. The chain recombines TRBV6-1 with TRBJ1-5; 9 bases line up with TRBD1. CDR1 MNHNS and CDR2 SASEGT come from the germline V gene. The CDR3 covers 15 residues. The junction had 9 bases not matched to a gene; V was cut back by 5 bases and J by 7 bases. The CDR3 loop is CASSFSQGAGQPQHF. Here the CDR3 DNA reads TGTGCCAGCAGTTTTTCACAGGGGGCAGGGCAGCCCCAGCATTTT.

This clonotype was seen ten or more times. This rearrangement joins TRBV2 to TRBJ2-1; TRBD1 is a possible D gene (5 bases). Germline values: CDR1 SNHLY, CDR2 FYNNEI. V lost 10 bases, J lost 0 bases, and 13 bases lay in between. This CDR3 region has 14 residues. The CDR3 DNA follows: TGTGCCACCAGGGCCCTTTACTCCTACAATGAGCAGTTCTTC. This sequence encodes CATRALYSYNEQFF.

The CDR3: CASSQELERYEQYF. CDR3 nucleotide sequence: TGTGCCAGCAGCCAAGAACTAGAAAGATACGAGCAGTACTTC. V and J are TRBV4-2 and TRBJ2-7; the D gene is possibly TRBD2 (5 bases). This CDR3 is 14 amino acids long. With 0 bases removed from V and 4 bases from J, the gap between germline ends came to 10 bases. Per germline, CDR1 LGHNA and CDR2 YNFKEQ.

This clonotype was counted many times. The chain employs TRBV10-3 and TRBJ2-1, with 10 bases aligning to TRBD2. V was pared by 10 bases and J by 5 bases, with 8 bases of the junction left unmatched. Germline V gene sequence: CDR1 ENHRY, CDR2 SYGVKD. The CDR3 covers 14 residues. Written as DNA, the CDR3 is TGTGCCACTGATAGCGGGAGGTTGAACAATGAGCAGTTCTTC. Its protein product is CATDSGRLNNEQFF.

Ten or more counts support this clonotype. This chain links TRBV28 with TRBJ2-7; the match to TRBD2 covers 7 bases. The CDR3 covers 14 residues. Germline-derived CDR1 and CDR2 are MDHEN and SYDVKM. With V trimmed by 6 bases and J by 0 bases, 5 bases remained unmatched. CDR3 bases: TGTGCCAGCAGCCGGGGAGGGAGCTCCTACGAGCAGTACGTC. Translation gives CASSRGGSSYEQYV.

This clonotype showed up many times. The rearrangement links TRBV30 to TRBJ1-1; maybe TRBD1 (6 bases). This CDR3 contains 14 residues. CDR1 is GTSNPN, CDR2 SVGIG, per germline (reference sequence). With 3 bases removed from V and 3 bases from J, the gap between germline ends came to 14 bases. The CDR3 bases are TGTGCCTGGAGGCATCCCGGACAGTACACTGAAGCTTTCTTT. Its protein is CAWRHPGQYTEAFF.

This clonotype was counted at least ten times. The genes are TRBV6-2 or TRBV6-3 and TRBJ1-6; D remains ambiguous. The CDR3 is 15 amino acids. Germline CDR1 reads MNHEY; CDR2 reads SVGEGT. Trimming took off 3 bases at V and 11 bases at J, with 17 bases between the two ends. CDR3 in amino acids: CASSYRRSVKTPLHF. The CDR3 DNA is TGTGCCAGCAGTTATCGGCGGAGCGTGAAGACACCCCTCCACTTT.

This chain joins TRBV7-6 and TRBJ1-1; D may be TRBD1 (5 bases). The germline V gene encodes CDR1 SGHVS and CDR2 FNYEAQ. This CDR3 has 13 amino acids. Trimming removed 1 base at V and 4 bases at J, with 7 bases between. The CDR3 nucleotides are TGTGCCAGCAGCTTAGGGGGGTTCACTGAAGCTTTCTTT. It translates to CASSLGGFTEAFF.

The table lists this clonotype with many counts. The chain carries TRBV5-6 and TRBJ2-4; the D is unclear. The CDR3 is made up of 14 amino acids. Looked up from germline, CDR1 is SGHDT and CDR2 is YYEEEE. Trimming cost V 0 bases and J 8 bases, with 12 bases left between them. CDR3 sequence: CASSLELNLDIQYF. The CDR3 DNA sequence: TGTGCCAGCAGCTTGGAACTGAACCTGGACATTCAGTACTTC.

At least ten counts were recorded for this clonotype. The chain has TRBV5-1 and TRBJ2-5; perhaps TRBD2 as D (6 bases). The V gene lost 5 bases and the J gene lost 3 bases, with 17 bases spanning the gap. This CDR3 contains 15 residues. Germline CDR1 and CDR2: SGHRS and YFSETQ. Written as DNA, the CDR3 is TGCGCCAGCAGGGCGGGACCCCGGGCGGAAGAGACCCAGTACTTC. Translating it yields CASRAGPRAEETQYF.

This clonotype has ten or more counts. The J gene is TRBJ2-2, the V gene TRBV12-3 or TRBV12-4, with D uncertain. CDR3 length: 14 residues. The V end was cut by 2 bases, the J end by 5 bases, with 9 bases between. The DNA of the CDR3 is TGTGCCAGCAGTTTACAGGCTGGGACCGGGGAGCTGTTTTTT. This encodes CASSLQAGTGELFF.